Listed below are T cell receptor beta chains from one sample, sequenced in a study of T cells after yellow fever vaccination. TCRdb called the 5' RACE reads again in MiXCR, with one record for every CDR3 protein. This sample yields hundreds of thousands of distinct CDR3 sequences, of which roughly a sixth are seen a single time; around a sixth belongs to the top ten. Material: PBMCs, obtained 5 days after the first yellow fever vaccination. The receptors come from a man younger than 30 who received the YFV17D yellow fever vaccine. The conserved cysteine and the conserved F or W are not part of the CDR3 here. Each record gives: V gene, J gene, CDR3 protein.

TRBV29-1,TRBJ1-3,SVVPGVPGNTIY
TRBV5-1,TRBJ1-4,ASSWGSQNEKLF
TRBV15,TRBJ1-6,ATSAGDYYNSPLH
TRBV3-1,TRBJ2-1,ASTFGRAAEQF
TRBV14,TRBJ2-3,ASSQDWARSTDTQY
TRBV18,TRBJ2-1,ASSLAGTSRTYNEQF
TRBV29-1,TRBJ2-1,SVDRTSDGGEQF
TRBV15,TRBJ2-2,ATPGQGNGELF
TRBV12-3/TRBV12-4,TRBJ2-2,ASSPLSGQGGTGELF
TRBV6-5,TRBJ1-6,ASSYSRIGTGNSPLH
TRBV9,TRBJ1-2,ASSGTGVGYGYT
TRBV24-1,TRBJ2-3,ATSDWTGGDADTQY
TRBV5-1,TRBJ2-3,ASSQRASGGNTDTQY